The entry below describes one T cell receptor (beta chain). Sequenced by immunoSEQ multiplex PCR; TCRdb stores in-frame clones only, minus some. Here the sample spans about 380,000 clones, about 90% being singletons. The entry originates in a study of blood T cell repertoires in COVID-19. V lost 4 bases and J lost 0; bases outside the gene matches: 10. The CDR3 is 17 amino acids. Germline assignment: CDR1 LNHDA and CDR2 SQIVND (reference sequence). The sample comprised peripheral blood. The receptor's source is a man aged 18 to 35 with active or convalescent COVID-19. V gene TRBV19 combines with J gene TRBJ1-2; 8 bases map to TRBD1. CDR3 nucleotide sequence: TGTGCCAGTAGTACCGCAGGGGGCTTGATAACTAACTATGGCTACACCTTC. Its protein is CASSTAGGLITNYGYTF.